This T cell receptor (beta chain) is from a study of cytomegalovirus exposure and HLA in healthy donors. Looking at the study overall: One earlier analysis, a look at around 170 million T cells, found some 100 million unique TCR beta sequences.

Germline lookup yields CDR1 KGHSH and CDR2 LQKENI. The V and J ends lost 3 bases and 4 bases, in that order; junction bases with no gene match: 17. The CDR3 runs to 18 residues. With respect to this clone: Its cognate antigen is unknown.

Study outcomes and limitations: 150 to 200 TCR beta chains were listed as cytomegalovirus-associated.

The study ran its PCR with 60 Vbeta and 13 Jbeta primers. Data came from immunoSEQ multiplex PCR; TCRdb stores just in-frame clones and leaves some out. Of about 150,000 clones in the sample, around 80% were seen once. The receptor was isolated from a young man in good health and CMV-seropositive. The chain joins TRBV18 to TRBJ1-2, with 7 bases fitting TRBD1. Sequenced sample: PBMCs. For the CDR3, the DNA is TGTGCCAGCTCACCCAACCCTGGACAGGAGAAAGTACTCTATGGCTACACCTTC. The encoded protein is CASSPNPGQEKVLYGYTF.